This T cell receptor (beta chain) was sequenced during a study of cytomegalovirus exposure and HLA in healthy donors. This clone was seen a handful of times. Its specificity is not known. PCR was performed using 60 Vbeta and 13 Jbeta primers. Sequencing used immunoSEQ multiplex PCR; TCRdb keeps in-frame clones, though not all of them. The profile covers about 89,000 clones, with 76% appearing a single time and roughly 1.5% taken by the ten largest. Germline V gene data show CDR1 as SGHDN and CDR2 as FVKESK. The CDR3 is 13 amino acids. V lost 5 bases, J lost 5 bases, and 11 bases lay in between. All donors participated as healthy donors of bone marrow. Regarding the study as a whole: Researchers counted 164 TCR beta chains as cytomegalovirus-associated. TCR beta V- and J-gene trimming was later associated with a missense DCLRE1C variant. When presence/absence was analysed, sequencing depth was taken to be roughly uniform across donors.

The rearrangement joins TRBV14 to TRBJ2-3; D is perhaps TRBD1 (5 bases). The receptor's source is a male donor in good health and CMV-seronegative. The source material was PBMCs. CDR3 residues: CASSYNRRDTQYF. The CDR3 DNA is TGTGCCAGCAGCTACAACAGGAGAGATACGCAGTATTTT.